The 19 T cell receptor beta chains listed next were all sequenced from one sample in a study of blood T cell repertoires in COVID-19. The data were produced by immunoSEQ multiplex PCR, yet TCRdb's version contains in-frame clones alone and is incomplete. The sample has approximately 99,000 clones, around 87% seen once. Sequenced input: peripheral blood. The receptors shown here come from a human donor in a cohort sampled during active COVID-19.

This chain joins TRBV28 and TRBJ2-7, with TRBD2 identical over 16 bases. Germline V CDR1 and CDR2: MDHEN, SYDVKM. CDR3 length: 21 residues. The trim removed 2 bases at V and 0 bases at J, leaving 13 bases unmatched. The CDR3 bases are TGTGCCAGCAGTTTAGGAATCCCGGGGACTAGCGGGAGGGCTAGCTCCTACGAGCAGTACTTC. It encodes CASSLGIPGTSGRASSYEQYF.

The chain is built from TRBV3-1 (or the pseudogene TRBV3-2) and TRBJ1-2; maybe TRBD1 (6 bases). The CDR3 sequence is 13 residues long. Germline assignment: CDR1 LGHDT and CDR2 YNNKEL (reference sequence). V was cut by 8 bases and J by 0 bases, with 10 bases left in between. Written as DNA, the CDR3 is TGTGCCAGCGGGACAACAACTAACTATGGCTACACCTTC. This translates into CASGTTTNYGYTF.

V and J are TRBV28 and TRBJ1-6; D ambiguous. V gave up 5 bases and J gave up 7 bases, with 15 bases separating them. The CDR3 extends over 15 amino acids. Germline-derived CDR1 and CDR2 are MDHEN and SYDVKM. CDR3 amino acids: CASSLPGVQNSPLHF. In nucleotides, the CDR3 is TGTGCCAGCAGTCTCCCGGGAGTTCAGAATTCACCCCTCCACTTT.

This chain connects TRBV9 to TRBJ2-2; 12 bases match TRBD2. The CDR3 consists of 19 residues. Germline V CDR1 and CDR2: SGDLS, YYNGEE. Trimming cost V 1 base and J 0 bases; bases outside gene matches: 7. In DNA, the CDR3 is TGTGCCAGCAGCGTATCTAGCGGGAGGGCCTATGCGAACACCGGGGAGCTGTTTTTT. It is translated as CASSVSSGRAYANTGELFF.

This chain uses TRBV9 with TRBJ1-2, with D possibly TRBD1 on 6 matching bases. The CDR3 loop spans 17 amino acids. Germline-derived CDR1 and CDR2 are SGDLS and YYNGEE. V lost 0 bases, J lost 4 bases, and 19 bases lay in between. CDR3 loop: CASSVAPNRGAGYGYTF. As DNA, the CDR3 is TGTGCCAGCAGCGTAGCCCCCAACCGGGGGGCGGGCTATGGCTACACCTTC.

The V and J genes are TRBV7-3 and TRBJ2-2; D might be TRBD1 (6 bases). CDR1 is SGHTA and CDR2 is FQGTGA in the germline V gene. The CDR3 contains 18 residues. V lost 2 bases, J lost 5 bases, and 21 bases lay in between. In DNA form, the CDR3 reads TGTGCCAGCAGCTTATCGTCGTGGGGGCCGATTTTAACCGGGGAGCTGTTTTTT. Residues: CASSLSSWGPILTGELFF.

This CDR3 is CASSPDDLAGGPWFF. DNA of the CDR3: TGTGCCAGCTCACCCGACGATCTAGCGGGAGGGCCGTGGTTCTTC. This chain links TRBV18 with TRBJ2-1, with TRBD2 identical over 12 bases. The CDR3 runs to 15 residues. The V and J ends lost 3 bases and 15 bases, in that order; junction bases with no gene match: 12. Looked up from germline, CDR1 is KGHSH and CDR2 is LQKENI.

This chain joins TRBV5-1 and TRBJ2-7; 7 bases are a match to TRBD1. V trimming: 3 bases; J trimming: 6 bases; junction bases outside the gene matches: 6. The CDR3 loop spans 13 amino acids. In germline, CDR1 is SGHRS, CDR2 YFSETQ. For the CDR3, the DNA is TGCGCCAGCAGCTCCGACAGGGTAGGCGAGCAGTACTTC. Protein: CASSSDRVGEQYF.

The V gene is TRBV6-2 or TRBV6-3, the J gene TRBJ2-7, with D perhaps TRBD2 (6 bases). The germline CDR1 and CDR2 sequences are MNHEY and SVGEGT. This CDR3 spans 16 amino acids. V was trimmed by 6 bases and J by 2 bases, leaving 20 bases between them. CDR3 region: CASRPYASDPTYEQYF. DNA for the CDR3: TGTGCCAGCAGACCTTATGCTAGCGATCCTACCTACGAGCAGTACTTC.

This chain uses TRBV18 with TRBJ2-3; D is unclear. Between the trimmed V and J ends, which lost 5 bases and 3 bases, there was a span of 6 bases. In germline, CDR1 is KGHSH, CDR2 LQKENI. The CDR3 covers 12 residues. CDR3 nucleotide sequence: TGTGCCAGCTCAGAGAGTACAGATACGCAGTATTTT. Protein sequence: CASSESTDTQYF.

This clone appeared once. The CDR3 region is CATSRDPPNTEAFF. As DNA, the CDR3 is TGTGCCACCAGCAGAGATCCCCCTAACACTGAAGCTTTCTTT. This chain links TRBV15 with TRBJ1-1; no definite D call. This CDR3 has 14 amino acids. Per germline, CDR1 LNHNV and CDR2 YYDKDF (reference sequence). V was clipped by 0 bases and J by 2 bases, with 7 bases between them.

The chain joins TRBV2 to TRBJ2-6; unclear D gene. Trimming left V 8 bases short and J 0 bases short, with 8 bases between. The CDR3 extends over 14 amino acids. From germline, CDR1 is SNHLY and CDR2 FYNNEI. The CDR3 DNA reads as TGTGCCAGCCAGGAAACCTCTGGGGCCAACGTCCTGACTTTC. Protein sequence: CASQETSGANVLTF. Combining the CDR3 with reference TRBV2 and TRBJ2-6 gives the whole variable domain EPEVTQTPSHQVTQMGQEVILRCVPISNHLYFYWYRQILGQKVEFLVSFYNNEISEKSEIFDDQFSVERPDGSNFTLKIRSTKLEDSAMYFCASQETSGANVLTFGAGSRLTVL.

The chain employs TRBV11-2 and TRBJ1-6; D gene ambiguous. The CDR3 extends over 18 amino acids. The V end was cut by 3 bases, the J end by 6 bases, with 21 bases between. Germline CDR1 reads SGHAT; CDR2 reads FQNNGV. The CDR3 loop is CASSFRGDRPSSNSPLHF. The DNA of the CDR3 is TGTGCCAGCAGCTTTCGGGGAGATCGACCCTCTAGTAATTCACCCCTCCACTTT.

This chain uses TRBV14 with TRBJ2-7; D unresolved. Germline CDR1 and CDR2: SGHDN and FVKESK. CDR3 length equals 15 residues. Deletions cut 5 bases from V and 3 bases from J, with 17 bases between. CDR3 sequence (DNA): TGTGCCAGCAGCACACACCCTACAGCTAACTACGAGCAGTACTTC. Translation: CASSTHPTANYEQYF.

The chain is built from TRBV28 and TRBJ1-2, with TRBD1 matching 8 bases. The CDR3 loop spans 16 amino acids. V shed 6 bases and J 5 bases; nucleotides not matched to a gene: 14. Germline V gene lookup returns CDR1 MDHEN and CDR2 SYDVKM. The CDR3 sequence is CASRSSGGASSYGYTF. The CDR3 nucleotides are TGTGCCAGCAGGTCTTCAGGGGGCGCGTCATCTTATGGCTACACCTTC.

The gene calls are TRBV19 and TRBJ2-1, with D perhaps matching TRBD2 (5 bases). Germline V gene lookup returns CDR1 LNHDA and CDR2 SQIVND (reference sequence). There are 17 residues in the CDR3. Trimming pared 1 base from V and 8 bases from J, leaving 21 bases between. CDR3: CASSIGPGGRTRHEQFF. CDR3 coding DNA: TGTGCCAGTAGTATAGGCCCCGGCGGGCGTACACGGCATGAGCAGTTCTTC.

The V gene is TRBV19, the J gene TRBJ1-2, with D perhaps TRBD1 (5 bases). Germline-derived CDR1 and CDR2 are LNHDA and SQIVND (reference sequence). V lost 5 bases and J lost 2, with 9 bases in between. This CDR3 comprises 13 residues. CDR3 in DNA: TGTGCCAGTAGTCACAGGACCAACTATGGCTACACCTTC. Translation gives CASSHRTNYGYTF.

The genes are TRBV5-4 and TRBJ2-7; TRBD1 agrees at 10 bases. V shed 4 bases, J shed 5 bases, and the junction held 6 bases outside the gene matches. Germline assignment: CDR1 SGHNT and CDR2 YYREEE (reference sequence). This CDR3 is 14 amino acids long. DNA for the CDR3: TGTGCCAGCAGCAATCCGGGACAGGGGAACGAGCAGTACTTC. Its translation: CASSNPGQGNEQYF.

This sequence joins TRBV7-2 and TRBJ1-3; 8 bases map to TRBD1. CDR3 length equals 16 residues. Germline CDR1 is SGHTA and CDR2 is FQGNSA. With 3 bases clipped from V and 4 bases from J, the junction kept 8 bases outside the gene matches. The CDR3 here is CASSLLGQGVGNTIYF. The CDR3 bases are TGTGCCAGCAGCTTGCTCGGACAGGGAGTGGGAAACACCATATATTTT.